This TCR beta chain comes out of a study of shared clonotypes between healthy human individuals. Study-level information: There were three CD4 naive, three CD4 memory, two CD8 naive and one CD8 memory plates per donor. Study findings and constraints: Rarefaction curves obtained for sorted subsets showed sequencing incomplete despite large depth.

On this clone: Its antigen is not identified.

The naive CD8 subset, CD45RO-negative cells positively selected for CCR7, excluded terminally differentiated effector memory CD45RA+ cells. Trimming removed 5 bases from V and 1 base from J, with 15 bases in between. The CDR3 length is 15 residues. Germline CDR1 SGHVS, CDR2 FQNEAQ. In the sorted-subset replicate PCRs, around 0.2 ug DNA, 25,000 to 30,000 T cell genomes, was used. Only in-frame clones appear in the TCRdb table, and some are missing; sequencing was by immunoSEQ multiplex PCR. The repertoire has nearly 2 million clones, about 95% of them found once; the top ten carry 1.2%. The chain combines TRBV7-8 with TRBJ2-7, with D possibly matching TRBD1 (5 bases). This clonotype was obtained from a man younger than 35 in good health. Sequenced: naive CD8+ T cells sorted from blood. CDR3 in DNA: TGTGCCAGCAGCCACCTTTCTAGGGGTTCCTACGAGCAGTACTTC. This codes for CASSHLSRGSYEQYF.